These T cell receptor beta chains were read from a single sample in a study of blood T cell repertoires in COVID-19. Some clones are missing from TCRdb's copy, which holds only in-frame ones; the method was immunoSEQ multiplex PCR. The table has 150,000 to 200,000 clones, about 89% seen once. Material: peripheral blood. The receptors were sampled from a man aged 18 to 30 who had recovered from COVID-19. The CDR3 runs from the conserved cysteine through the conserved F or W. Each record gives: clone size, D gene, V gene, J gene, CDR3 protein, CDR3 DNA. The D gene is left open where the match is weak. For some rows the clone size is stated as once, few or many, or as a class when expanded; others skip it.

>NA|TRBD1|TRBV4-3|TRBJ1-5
CASSQTGDQPQHF
TGCGCCAGCAGCCAGACAGGGGATCAGCCCCAGCATTTT
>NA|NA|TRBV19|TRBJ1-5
CASSLLGGGGQPQHF
TGTGCCAGTAGTCTTCTTGGGGGGGGAGGGCAGCCCCAGCATTTT
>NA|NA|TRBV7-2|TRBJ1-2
CASSLVGEAGGYTF
TGTGCCAGCAGCTTAGTAGGGGAAGCTGGTGGCTACACCTTC
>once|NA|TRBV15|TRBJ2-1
CATSRDSPSSQLRDEQFF
TGTGCCACCAGCAGAGATTCTCCCTCTAGCCAACTAAGGGATGAGCAGTTCTTC
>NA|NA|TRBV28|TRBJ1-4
CASSFLGQAATNEKLFF
TGTGCCAGCAGTTTTTTGGGCCAGGCTGCAACTAATGAAAAACTGTTTTTT
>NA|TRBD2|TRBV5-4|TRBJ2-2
CASSLVAGSPPGELFF
TGTGCCAGCAGCTTGGTAGCGGGTAGCCCCCCCGGGGAGCTGTTTTTT
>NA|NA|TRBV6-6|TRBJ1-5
CASSRGQTSNQPQHF
TGTGCCAGCAGCCGCGGACAGACCTCCAATCAGCCCCAGCATTTT
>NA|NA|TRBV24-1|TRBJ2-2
CATREQGSGNTGELFF
TGTGCCACCAGGGAACAGGGATCGGGGAACACCGGGGAGCTGTTTTTT
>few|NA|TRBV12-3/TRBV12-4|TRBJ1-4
CASSMKQGEKLFF
TGTGCCAGCAGTATGAAACAGGGCGAAAAACTGTTTTTT
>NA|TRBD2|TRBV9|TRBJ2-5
CASSPKTSGVSETQYF
TGTGCCAGCAGCCCAAAGACTAGCGGGGTATCAGAGACCCAGTACTTC
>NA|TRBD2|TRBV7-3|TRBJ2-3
CASSRGGGRTSVDTQYF
TGTGCCAGCAGTCGAGGAGGCGGGAGAACGTCAGTAGATACGCAGTATTTT
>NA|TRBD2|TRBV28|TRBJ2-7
CATLAGASYEQYF
TGTGCCACCCTAGCGGGAGCATCCTACGAGCAGTACTTC
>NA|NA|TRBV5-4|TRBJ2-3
CASSLKQVHTDTQYF
TGTGCCAGCAGCTTGAAACAGGTCCACACAGATACGCAGTATTTT
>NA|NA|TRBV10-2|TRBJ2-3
CASSLIKGDTQYF
TGCGCCAGCAGTCTCATCAAGGGGGATACGCAGTATTTT
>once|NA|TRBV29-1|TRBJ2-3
CSAGADTQYF
TGCAGCGCAGGGGCCGATACGCAGTATTTT
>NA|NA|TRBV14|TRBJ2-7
CASSHRQRQYF
TGTGCCAGCAGCCACAGACAGAGGCAGTACTTC
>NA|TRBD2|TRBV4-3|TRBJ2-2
CASSQESGRGPGELFF
TGCGCCAGCAGCCAAGAGAGCGGGAGAGGGCCCGGGGAGCTGTTTTTT
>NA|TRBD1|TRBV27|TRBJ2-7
CASSYSPGQATYEQYF
TGTGCCAGCAGCTACTCTCCGGGACAGGCGACCTACGAGCAGTACTTC
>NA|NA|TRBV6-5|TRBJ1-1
CASSWATNTEAFF
TGTGCCAGCAGTTGGGCCACGAACACTGAAGCTTTCTTT
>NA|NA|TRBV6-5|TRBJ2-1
CASSQLNEQFF
TGTGCCAGCAGTCAACTTAATGAGCAGTTCTTC
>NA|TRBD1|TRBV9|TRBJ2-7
CASSRTGTGLQYEQYF
TGTGCCAGCAGCAGGACCGGGACAGGGTTACAGTACGAGCAGTACTTC
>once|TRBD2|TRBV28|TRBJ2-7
CASSSGTRGSYEQYF
TGTGCCAGCAGTTCCGGGACTAGGGGCTCCTACGAGCAGTACTTC
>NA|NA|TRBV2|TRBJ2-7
CASSEAGRGRHEQYF
TGTGCCAGCAGTGAAGCGGGTAGAGGGAGGCACGAGCAGTACTTC
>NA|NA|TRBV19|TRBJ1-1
CATQGGDPEAFF
TGTGCCACCCAGGGAGGGGATCCTGAAGCTTTCTTT
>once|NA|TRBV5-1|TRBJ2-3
CASSLDRHTDTQYF
TGCGCCAGCAGCTTGGACAGACACACAGATACGCAGTATTTT
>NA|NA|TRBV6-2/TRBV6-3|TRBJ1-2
CASSYSSTGYTF
TGTGCCAGCAGTTACTCGTCTACCGGCTACACCTTC
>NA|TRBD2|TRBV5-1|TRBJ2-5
CASSSGTSGSSQYF
TGCGCCAGCAGCTCAGGGACTAGCGGGAGCAGCCAGTACTTC
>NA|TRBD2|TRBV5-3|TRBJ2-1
CARSLDGEGITYNEQFF
TGTGCCAGAAGCTTGGACGGGGAGGGCATAACCTACAATGAGCAGTTCTTC
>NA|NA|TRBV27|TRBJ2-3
CASRTKSTDTQYF
TGTGCCAGCAGGACTAAAAGCACAGATACGCAGTATTTT
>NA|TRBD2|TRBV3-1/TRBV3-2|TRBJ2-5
CASSPPSGRDQETQYF
TGTGCCAGCAGCCCCCCTAGCGGGAGGGACCAAGAGACCCAGTACTTC
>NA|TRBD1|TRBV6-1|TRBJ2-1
CASSGLGQAFLSAYNEQFF
TGTGCCAGCAGTGGTCTGGGACAGGCTTTCCTTAGTGCCTACAATGAGCAGTTCTTC
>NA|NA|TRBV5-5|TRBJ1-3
CASSPKPGLGAGNTIYF
TGTGCCAGCAGCCCCAAACCGGGACTGGGTGCTGGAAACACCATATATTTT
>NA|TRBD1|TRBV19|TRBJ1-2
CATHGTGTNRHTF
TGTGCCACCCACGGGACAGGTACGAATCGTCACACCTTC
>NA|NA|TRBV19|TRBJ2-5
CASSIGPASGETQYF
TGTGCCAGTAGTATCGGTCCGGCATCGGGAGAGACCCAGTACTTC
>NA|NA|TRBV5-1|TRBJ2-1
CASSLAEDEQFF
TGCGCCAGCAGCTTGGCTGAGGATGAGCAGTTCTTC
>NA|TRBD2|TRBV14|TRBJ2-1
CASSQAGTSGRTQQFF
TGTGCCAGCAGCCAAGCCGGGACTAGCGGGAGAACCCAGCAGTTCTTC
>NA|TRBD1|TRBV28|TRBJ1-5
CASSKRQGGNQPQHF
TGTGCCAGCAGTAAGAGACAGGGGGGAAATCAGCCCCAGCATTTT
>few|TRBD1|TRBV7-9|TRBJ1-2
CASSLAGQGAEGYTF
TGTGCCAGCAGCTTAGCGGGACAGGGGGCAGAAGGCTACACCTTC
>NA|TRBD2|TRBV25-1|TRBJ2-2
CASSRDYDTGELFF
TGTGCCAGCAGCCGGGACTATGACACCGGGGAGCTGTTTTTT
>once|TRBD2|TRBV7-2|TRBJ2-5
CASSFGLAGGEETQYF
TGTGCCAGCAGCTTTGGACTAGCGGGAGGAGAAGAGACCCAGTACTTC
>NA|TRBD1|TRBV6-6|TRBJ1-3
CASRPSTGEDTIYF
TGTGCCAGCAGACCCTCGACAGGGGAGGACACCATATATTTT
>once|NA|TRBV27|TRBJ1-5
CASSAGGNQPQHF
TGTGCCAGCAGTGCCGGGGGGAATCAGCCCCAGCATTTT
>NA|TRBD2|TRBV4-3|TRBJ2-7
CASSQGAGTRAEREQYF
TGCGCCAGCAGCCAAGGGGCCGGGACTAGAGCGGAACGCGAGCAGTACTTC
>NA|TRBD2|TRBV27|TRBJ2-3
CASSLTSILTDTQYF
TGTGCCAGCAGCTTGACTAGCATTCTAACAGATACGCAGTATTTT
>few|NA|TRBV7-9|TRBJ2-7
CASSLIGDEQYF
TGTGCCAGCAGCTTAATAGGGGACGAGCAGTACTTC
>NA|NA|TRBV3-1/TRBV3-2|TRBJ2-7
CASSQDRQLYEQYF
TGTGCCAGCAGCCAAGATCGACAGCTCTACGAGCAGTACTTC
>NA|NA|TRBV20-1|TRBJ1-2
CSAPLEDGYTF
TGCAGTGCCCCACTTGAAGATGGCTACACCTTC
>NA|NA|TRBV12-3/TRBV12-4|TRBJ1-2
CASRGDFLYGYTF
TGTGCCAGCAGAGGGGATTTCCTCTATGGCTACACCTTC
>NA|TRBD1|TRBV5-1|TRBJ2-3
CASSSNRGTDTQYF
TGCGCCAGCAGCTCCAACAGGGGTACAGATACGCAGTATTTT
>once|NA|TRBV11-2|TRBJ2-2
CASSLEGRRTGELFF
TGTGCCAGCAGCTTGGAGGGAAGAAGAACCGGGGAGCTGTTTTTT
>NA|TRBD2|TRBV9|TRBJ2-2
CASSVSAGAANTGELFF
TGTGCCAGCAGCGTATCCGCGGGAGCCGCGAACACCGGGGAGCTGTTTTTT
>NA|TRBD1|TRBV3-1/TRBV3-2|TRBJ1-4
CASSQGQGAGEKLFF
TGTGCCAGCAGCCAAGGACAGGGGGCTGGTGAAAAACTGTTTTTT
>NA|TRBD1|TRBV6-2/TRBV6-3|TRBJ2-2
CASSRRTGGIGELFF
TGTGCCAGCAGCCGGAGGACAGGGGGAATCGGGGAGCTGTTTTTT
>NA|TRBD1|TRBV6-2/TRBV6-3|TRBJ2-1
CASSYWDRNEQFF
TGTGCCAGCAGTTACTGGGACAGGAATGAGCAGTTCTTC
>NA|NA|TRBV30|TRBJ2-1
CAWSGYERGYNEQFF
TGTGCCTGGAGTGGATATGAGAGAGGCTACAATGAGCAGTTCTTC